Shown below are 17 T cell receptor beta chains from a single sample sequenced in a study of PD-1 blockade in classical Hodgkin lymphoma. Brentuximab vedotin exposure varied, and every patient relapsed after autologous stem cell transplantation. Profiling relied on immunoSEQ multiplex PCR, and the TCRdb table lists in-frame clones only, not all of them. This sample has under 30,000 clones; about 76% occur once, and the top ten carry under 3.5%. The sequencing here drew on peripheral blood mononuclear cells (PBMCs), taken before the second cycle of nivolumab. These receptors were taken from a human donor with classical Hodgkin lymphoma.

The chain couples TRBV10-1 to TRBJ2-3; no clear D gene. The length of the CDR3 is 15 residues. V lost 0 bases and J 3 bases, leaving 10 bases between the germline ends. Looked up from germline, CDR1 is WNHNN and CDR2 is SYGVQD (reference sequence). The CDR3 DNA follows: TGCGCCAGCAGTGAGTCCACCTCGGGTACAGATACGCAGTATTTT. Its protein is CASSESTSGTDTQYF.

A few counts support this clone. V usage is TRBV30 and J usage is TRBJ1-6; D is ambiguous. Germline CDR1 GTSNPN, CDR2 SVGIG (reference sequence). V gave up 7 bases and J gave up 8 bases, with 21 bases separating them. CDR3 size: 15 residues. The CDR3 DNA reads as TGTGCCTTCGAGCCCCGCCGACGGAAAGATTCACCCCTCCACTTT. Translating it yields CAFEPRRRKDSPLHF.

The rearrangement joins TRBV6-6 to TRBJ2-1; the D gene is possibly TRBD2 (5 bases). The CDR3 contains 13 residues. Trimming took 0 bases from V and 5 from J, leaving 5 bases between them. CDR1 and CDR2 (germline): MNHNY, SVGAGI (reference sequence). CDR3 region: CASSYSLDNEQFF. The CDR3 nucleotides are TGTGCCAGCAGTTACTCACTAGACAATGAGCAGTTCTTC.

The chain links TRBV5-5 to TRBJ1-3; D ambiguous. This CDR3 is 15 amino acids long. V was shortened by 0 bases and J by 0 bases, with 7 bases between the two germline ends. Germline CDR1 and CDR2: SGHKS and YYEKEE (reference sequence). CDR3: CASSLEGYSGNTIYF. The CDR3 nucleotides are TGTGCCAGCAGCTTGGAGGGTTACTCTGGAAACACCATATATTTT. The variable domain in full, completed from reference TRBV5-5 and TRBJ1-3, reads DAGVTQSPTHLIKTRGQQVTLRCSPISGHKSVSWYQQVLGQGPQFIFQYYEKEERGRGNFPDRFSARQFPNYSSELNVNALLLGDSALYLCASSLEGYSGNTIYFGEGSWLTVV.

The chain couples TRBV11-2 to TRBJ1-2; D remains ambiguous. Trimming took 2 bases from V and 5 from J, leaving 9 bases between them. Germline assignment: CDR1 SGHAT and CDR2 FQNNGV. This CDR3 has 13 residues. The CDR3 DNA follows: TGTGCCAGCAGCTTACAAACAGCTTATGGCTACACCTTC. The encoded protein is CASSLQTAYGYTF.

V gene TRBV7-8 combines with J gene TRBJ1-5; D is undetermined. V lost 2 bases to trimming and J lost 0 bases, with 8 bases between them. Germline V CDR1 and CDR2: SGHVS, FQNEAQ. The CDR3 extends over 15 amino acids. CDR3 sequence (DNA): TGTGCCAGCAGCTTAACTGGGAATAGCAATCAGCCCCAGCATTTT. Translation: CASSLTGNSNQPQHF.

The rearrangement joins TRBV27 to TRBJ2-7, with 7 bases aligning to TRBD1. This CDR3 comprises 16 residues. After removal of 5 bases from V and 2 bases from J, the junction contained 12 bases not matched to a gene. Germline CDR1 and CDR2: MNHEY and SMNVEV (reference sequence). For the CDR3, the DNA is TGTGCCAGCAGTATCTCCGGGGACAGCAGAACCTACGAGCAGTACTTC. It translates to CASSISGDSRTYEQYF.

CDR3 in DNA: TGTGCCAGCAGCTTTCCGGGGGAACTGACTGAAGCTTTCTTT. Translating it yields CASSFPGELTEAFF. This chain uses TRBV7-9 with TRBJ1-1; maybe TRBD1 (5 bases). This CDR3 region has 14 residues. Germline values: CDR1 SEHNR, CDR2 FQNEAQ (reference sequence). The V and J ends lost 3 bases and 5 bases respectively, with 13 bases between them.

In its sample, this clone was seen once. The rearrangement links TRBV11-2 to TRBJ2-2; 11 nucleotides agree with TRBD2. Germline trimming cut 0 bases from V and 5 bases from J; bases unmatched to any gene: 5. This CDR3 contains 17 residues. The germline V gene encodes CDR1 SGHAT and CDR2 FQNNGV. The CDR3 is CASSLEVRLAGTGELFF. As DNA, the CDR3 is TGTGCCAGCAGCTTAGAGGTCCGACTAGCGGGGACCGGGGAGCTGTTTTTT.

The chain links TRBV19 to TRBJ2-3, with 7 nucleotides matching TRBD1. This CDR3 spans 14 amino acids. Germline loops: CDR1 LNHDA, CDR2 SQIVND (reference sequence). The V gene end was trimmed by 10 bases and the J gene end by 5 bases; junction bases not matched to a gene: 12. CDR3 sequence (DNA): TGTGCCACCTCTAACAGGGGAGTTGTAGATACGCAGTATTTT. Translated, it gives CATSNRGVVDTQYF.

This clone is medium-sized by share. CDR3 protein: CASSLAGSVGDTQYF. As DNA, the CDR3 is TGTGCCAGCAGCTTAGCGGGGAGCGTGGGAGATACGCAGTATTTT. The chain has TRBV7-9 and TRBJ2-3, with D perhaps matching TRBD2 (5 bases). The V and J ends lost 0 bases and 5 bases respectively, with 12 bases between them. Germline-derived CDR1 and CDR2 are SEHNR and FQNEAQ (reference sequence). CDR3 length: 15 amino acids.

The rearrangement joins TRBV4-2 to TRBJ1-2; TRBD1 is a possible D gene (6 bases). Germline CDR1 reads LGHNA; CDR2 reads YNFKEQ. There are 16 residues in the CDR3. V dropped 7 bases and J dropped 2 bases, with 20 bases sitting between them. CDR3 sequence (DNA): TGTGCCAGCACTGCTTCACCTGACGGACAGAACTATGGCTACACCTTC. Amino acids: CASTASPDGQNYGYTF.

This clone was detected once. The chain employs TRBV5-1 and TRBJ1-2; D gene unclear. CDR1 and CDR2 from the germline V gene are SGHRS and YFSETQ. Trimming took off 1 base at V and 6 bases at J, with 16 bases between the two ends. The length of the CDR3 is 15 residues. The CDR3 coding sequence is TGCGCCAGCAGCTTGCAGCTGGGAGGGATCAATGGCTACACCTTC. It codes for CASSLQLGGINGYTF.

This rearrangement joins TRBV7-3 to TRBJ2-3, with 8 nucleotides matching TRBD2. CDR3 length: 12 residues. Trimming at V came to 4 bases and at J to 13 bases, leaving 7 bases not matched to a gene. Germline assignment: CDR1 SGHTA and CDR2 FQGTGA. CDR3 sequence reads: CASSSPGGEEYF. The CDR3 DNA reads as TGTGCCAGCAGCTCCCCCGGGGGGGAGGAGTATTTT. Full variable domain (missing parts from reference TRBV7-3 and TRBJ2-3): GAGVSQTPSNKVTEKGKYVELRCDPISGHTALYWYRQSLGQGPEFLIYFQGTGAADDSGLPNDRFFAVRPEGSVSTLKIQRTERGDSAVYLCASSSPGGEEYFGPGTRLTVL.

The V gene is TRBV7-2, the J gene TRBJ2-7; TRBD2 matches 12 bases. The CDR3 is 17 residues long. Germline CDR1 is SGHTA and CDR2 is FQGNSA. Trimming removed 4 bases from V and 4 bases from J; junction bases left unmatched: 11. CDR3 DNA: TGTGCCAGCAGCTCCCCTAGCGGGGGGGCAGGGTTATACGAGCAGTACTTC. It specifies CASSSPSGGAGLYEQYF.

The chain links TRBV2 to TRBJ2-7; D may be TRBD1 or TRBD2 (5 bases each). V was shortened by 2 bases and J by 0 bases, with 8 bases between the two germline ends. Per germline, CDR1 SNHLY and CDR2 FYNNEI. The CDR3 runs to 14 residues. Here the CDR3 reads CASSERGTSYEQYF. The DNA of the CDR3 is TGTGCCAGCAGTGAACGGGGCACCTCCTACGAGCAGTACTTC. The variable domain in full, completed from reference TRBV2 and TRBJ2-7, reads EPEVTQTPSHQVTQMGQEVILRCVPISNHLYFYWYRQILGQKVEFLVSFYNNEISEKSEIFDDQFSVERPDGSNFTLKIRSTKLEDSAMYFCASSERGTSYEQYFGPGTRLTVT.

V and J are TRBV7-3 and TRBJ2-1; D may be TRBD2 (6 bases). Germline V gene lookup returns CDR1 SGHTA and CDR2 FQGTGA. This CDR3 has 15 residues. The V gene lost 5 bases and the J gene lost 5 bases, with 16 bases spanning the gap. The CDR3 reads CASSVTRGGNNEQFF. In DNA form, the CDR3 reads TGTGCCAGCAGCGTGACCAGAGGAGGGAACAATGAGCAGTTCTTC.